This T cell receptor beta chain is drawn from a study of control samples from healthy donors and cancer patients. TCRdb keeps only in-frame clones here, not all; method: immunoSEQ multiplex PCR. The sample holds 190,000 or so clones, roughly 93% seen once. The V end lost 5 bases, the J end lost 0 bases, and 8 bases lay between the germline ends. Germline assignment: CDR1 MNHEY and CDR2 SVGAGI. The length of the CDR3 is 14 residues. Sequencing input: blood. The chain combines TRBV6-5 with TRBJ1-5; D is unresolved. The sequence was obtained from a man younger than 35 in good health. CDR3 loop: CASSRAVSNQPQHF. The CDR3 coding sequence is TGTGCCAGCAGTAGGGCAGTTAGCAATCAGCCCCAGCATTTT.